The clone carrying this T cell receptor (beta chain) was recorded only once. What it recognizes is unknown. This entry comes from a study of neoadjuvant anti-PD-1 for oral cavity cancer. Study overall: Around day 43, patients without progression received a fourth nivolumab dose before surgery. General study results and limits: TCR analyses covered only a few patients per response group.

The repertoire was sequenced with immunoSEQ multiplex PCR; TCRdb's copy has only in-frame clones and lacks some. The table records some 7,700 clones, around 70% of them present only once. Stated time point: after neoadjuvant nivolumab, at surgical resection. Germline CDR1 is SEHNR and CDR2 is FQNEAQ (reference sequence). This CDR3 has 17 residues. Trimming pared 5 bases from V and 1 base from J, leaving 20 bases between. The sequencing used PBMCs, collected after nivolumab (anti-PD-1) treatment. The TCR originated in a person aged 40-85 years with oral cavity squamous cell carcinoma. The V and J genes are TRBV7-9 and TRBJ2-5, with D perhaps matching TRBD1 (6 bases). CDR3: CASSAMGAPFVQETQYF. In DNA form, the CDR3 reads TGTGCCAGCAGCGCAATGGGGGCGCCTTTTGTCCAAGAGACCCAGTACTTC.